The 18 T cell receptor beta chains listed next were all sequenced from one sample in a study of CD8 T cells in Susac syndrome. Random hexamers were used to reverse transcribe the RNA input (roughly 0.5 to 1 ug). TCRdb used MiXCR to reprocess the immunoSEQ multiplex PCR reads, holding one entry per CDR3 protein. The data contain some 300,000 distinct CDR3 sequences, roughly 85% of them seen just once; the ten biggest clones take up roughly 0.22%. The specimen was CD8+ T cells from PBMCs. The receptor source for this set is a human donor with multiple sclerosis.

The rearrangement uses TRBV30 and TRBJ2-7, with 8 bases aligning to TRBD2. Germline CDR1 reads GTSNPN; CDR2 reads SVGIG (reference sequence). The J segment lost 4 bases and the V segment lost 2 bases, leaving 7 bases of the junction unmatched. The CDR3 runs to 14 residues. The CDR3 DNA follows: TGTGCCTGGAGTATGAGCGGGAGTTTTTACGAGCAGTACTTC. Its protein product is CAWSMSGSFYEQYF.

The chain recombines TRBV28 with TRBJ1-2; no firm D call. Germline V CDR1 and CDR2: MDHEN, SYDVKM. This CDR3 region has 13 residues. The V end was cut by 6 bases, the J end by 4 bases, with 12 bases between. The CDR3 DNA follows: TGTGCCAGCAGGTTGGAAGCTCTCTATGGCTACACCTTC. Residues: CASRLEALYGYTF.

This chain links TRBV9 with TRBJ2-1; the match to TRBD2 covers 9 bases. Losses at the gene ends were 0 bases for V and 7 bases for J; bases not matched to a gene: 2. Germline V gives CDR1 SGDLS, CDR2 YYNGEE. This CDR3 has 14 residues. The CDR3 loop is CASSVVTSGNEQFF. CDR3 coding DNA: TGTGCCAGCAGCGTAGTCACTAGCGGGAATGAGCAGTTCTTC. The variable domain in full, with the rest retrieved from reference TRBV9 and TRBJ2-1, is DSGVTQTPKHLITATGQRVTLRCSPRSGDLSVYWYQQSLDQGLQFLIQYYNGEERAKGNILERFSAQQFPDLHSELNLSSLELGDSALYFCASSVVTSGNEQFFGPGTRLTVL.

V and J are TRBV9 and TRBJ2-2, with D possibly matching TRBD1 (5 bases). CDR1 SGDLS and CDR2 YYNGEE come from the germline V gene. V was clipped by 0 bases and J by 6 bases, with 15 bases between them. The CDR3 runs 16 residues. The CDR3: CASSVEAGLNSGELFF. The DNA for the CDR3 is TGTGCCAGCAGCGTAGAGGCAGGGCTAAATTCCGGGGAGCTGTTTTTT.

The chain combines TRBV28 with TRBJ2-7, with D maybe TRBD1 (6 bases). The CDR3 is 16 residues long. With 6 bases removed from V and 2 bases from J, the gap between germline ends came to 20 bases. Germline V gene sequence: CDR1 MDHEN, CDR2 SYDVKM. As DNA, the CDR3 is TGTGCCAGCAGCTGGACCCGGGACAAATCGACCTACGAGCAGTACTTC. Its protein product is CASSWTRDKSTYEQYF.

This chain links TRBV7-8 with TRBJ2-5; a possible D gene is TRBD2 (5 bases). CDR1 is SGHVS and CDR2 is FQNEAQ in the germline V gene. V lost 3 bases to trimming and J lost 7 bases, with 18 bases between them. The CDR3 is made up of 15 amino acids. The CDR3, as DNA: TGTGCCAGCAGCTTCTCGTCGGGTTGGGCGGGGACCCAGTACTTC. Its translation is CASSFSSGWAGTQYF. The variable domain in full, completed from reference TRBV7-8 and TRBJ2-5, reads GAGVSQSPRYKVAKRGQDVALRCDPISGHVSLFWYQQALGQGPEFLTYFQNEAQLDKSGLPSDRFFAERPEGSVSTLKIQRTQQEDSAVYLCASSFSSGWAGTQYFGPGTRLLVL.

J is TRBJ2-5 and V is TRBV12-3 or TRBV12-4, with D maybe TRBD2 (6 bases). Trimming took off 6 bases at V and 4 bases at J, with 12 bases between the two ends. This CDR3 has 13 residues. The CDR3 sequence is CASRPGAGETQYF. CDR3 nucleotide sequence: TGTGCCAGCAGACCTGGAGCGGGAGAGACCCAGTACTTC.

V is TRBV6-2 or TRBV6-3 and J is TRBJ2-7, with a weak D call TRBD1 (6 bases). Germline CDR1 reads MNHEY; CDR2 reads SVGEGT. The CDR3 is 14 amino acids. Trimming removed 2 bases from V and 2 bases from J, with 10 bases in between. CDR3 in amino acids: CASSYRGFTYEQYF. In DNA, the CDR3 is TGTGCCAGCAGTTACAGGGGGTTCACCTACGAGCAGTACTTC.

The chain combines TRBV4-2 with TRBJ1-5; D remains unclear. Trimming took off 0 bases at V and 10 bases at J, with 22 bases between the two ends. This CDR3 spans 17 amino acids. Germline-derived CDR1 and CDR2 are LGHNA and YNFKEQ. The CDR3 reads CASSQDESGAEICPQHF. CDR3 DNA sequence: TGTGCCAGCAGCCAAGACGAGTCAGGAGCGGAGATTTGCCCCCAGCATTTT.

The chain is built from TRBV7-2 and TRBJ2-1, with TRBD1 matching 8 bases. Germline CDR1 reads SGHTA; CDR2 reads FQGNSA. The CDR3 totals 15 residues. Trimming removed 5 bases from V and 0 bases from J; junction bases left unmatched: 3. The CDR3 sequence: CASSETGGSYNEQFF. The CDR3, as DNA: TGTGCCAGCAGCGAAACAGGGGGCTCCTACAATGAGCAGTTCTTC.

The chain combines TRBV6-1 with TRBJ2-1; the match to TRBD2 covers 9 bases. V shed 8 bases and J 7 bases; nucleotides not matched to a gene: 9. Germline CDR1 and CDR2: MNHNS and SASEGT. This CDR3 spans 14 amino acids. The CDR3 sequence is CASGSGLAGNEQFF. The CDR3 DNA is TGTGCCAGCGGCTCGGGACTAGCCGGGAATGAGCAGTTCTTC.

The CDR3: CSARDLGQYNSPLHF. The CDR3 nucleotides are TGCAGTGCTAGAGATTTAGGACAGTATAATTCACCCCTCCACTTT. The chain links TRBV20-1 to TRBJ1-6, with a tentative D call TRBD1 (6 bases). V was shortened by 0 bases and J by 4 bases, with 10 bases between the two germline ends. The CDR3 runs to 15 residues. Germline CDR1 and CDR2: DFQATT and SNEGSKA (reference sequence).

V is TRBV6-2 or TRBV6-3 and J is TRBJ2-7, with D possibly matching TRBD2 (5 bases). The CDR3 is made up of 15 amino acids. The V end was cut by 2 bases, the J end by 0 bases, with 11 bases between. Germline V gene data show CDR1 as MNHEY and CDR2 as SVGEGT. The CDR3: CASSYGADLSYEQYF. The CDR3 DNA follows: TGTGCCAGCAGTTACGGAGCGGATCTCTCCTACGAGCAGTACTTC.

As to this clonotype: The junction departs from germline at one end; a sequencing error may be responsible. This sequence joins TRBV5-4 and TRBJ1-2, with D perhaps matching TRBD1 (5 bases). Germline values: CDR1 SGHNT, CDR2 YYREEE (reference sequence). This CDR3 contains 14 residues. The CDR3 DNA sequence: TGTGCCAGCACACAATCCAGGGATATCTATAGCTACACCTTC. Protein product: CASTQSRDIYSYTF.

This chain joins TRBV10-3 and TRBJ1-5; a possible D gene is TRBD1 (6 bases). Trimming stripped 2 bases from V and 4 bases from J, with 12 bases between. Germline lookup yields CDR1 ENHRY and CDR2 SYGVKD. The CDR3 consists of 15 residues. The CDR3 spells CAISEGTLPNQPQHF. The CDR3, as DNA: TGTGCCATCAGTGAGGGGACATTACCTAATCAGCCCCAGCATTTT.

This chain links TRBV19 with TRBJ1-5; no definite D call. Trimming took 2 bases from V and 2 from J, leaving 10 bases between them. The CDR3 extends over 15 amino acids. CDR1 is LNHDA and CDR2 is SQIVND in the germline V gene (reference sequence). The CDR3 DNA follows: TGTGCCAGTAGTATACGGGGAGAGGGCAATCAGCCCCAGCATTTT. Translation: CASSIRGEGNQPQHF.

The V call is TRBV30, the J call TRBJ2-1; TRBD2 matches at 10 bases. Germline-derived CDR1 and CDR2 are GTSNPN and SVGIG (reference sequence). CDR3 length: 14 residues. The V segment lost 5 bases and the J segment 8 bases; nucleotides outside the gene matches: 9. CDR3 nucleotide sequence: TGTGCCTGGGGGCTGGGACTAGCGTTAGATGAGCAGTTCTTC. Translation gives CAWGLGLALDEQFF.

This clonotype turned up a few times. The chain combines TRBV6-1 with TRBJ1-2, with D tentatively TRBD1 (5 bases). V was trimmed by 5 bases and J by 2 bases, leaving 27 bases between them. This CDR3 spans 19 amino acids. CDR1 is MNHNS and CDR2 is SASEGT in the germline V gene. CDR3 nucleotide sequence: TGTGCCAGCAGTCTGTGGGGCAGGTCAAAGAGAAATTACAACTATGGCTACACCTTC. It yields the protein CASSLWGRSKRNYNYGYTF.